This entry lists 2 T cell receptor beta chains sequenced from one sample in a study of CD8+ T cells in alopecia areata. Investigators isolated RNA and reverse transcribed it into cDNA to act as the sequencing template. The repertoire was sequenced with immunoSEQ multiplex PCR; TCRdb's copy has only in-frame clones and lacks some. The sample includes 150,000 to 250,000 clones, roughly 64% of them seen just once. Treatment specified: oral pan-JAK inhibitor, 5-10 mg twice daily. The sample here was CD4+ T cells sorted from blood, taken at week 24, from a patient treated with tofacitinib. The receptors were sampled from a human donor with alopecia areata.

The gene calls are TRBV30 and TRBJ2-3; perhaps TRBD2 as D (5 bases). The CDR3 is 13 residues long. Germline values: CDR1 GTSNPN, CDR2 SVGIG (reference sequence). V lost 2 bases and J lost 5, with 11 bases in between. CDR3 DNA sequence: TGTGCCTGGAGTCTACTAGTTCAAGATACGCAGTATTTT. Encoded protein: CAWSLLVQDTQYF. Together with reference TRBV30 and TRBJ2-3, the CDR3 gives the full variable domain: SQTIHQWPATLVQPVGSPLSLECTVEGTSNPNLYWYRQAAGRGLQLLFYSVGIGQISSEVPQNLSASRPQDRQFILSSKKLLLSDSGFYLCAWSLLVQDTQYFGPGTRLTVL.

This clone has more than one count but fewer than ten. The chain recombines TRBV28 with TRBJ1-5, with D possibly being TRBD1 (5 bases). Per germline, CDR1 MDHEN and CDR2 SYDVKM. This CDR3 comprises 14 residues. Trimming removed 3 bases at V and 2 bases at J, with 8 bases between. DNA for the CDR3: TGTGCCAGCAGTTTGGTAGGGGGCAATCAGCCCCAGCATTTT. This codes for CASSLVGGNQPQHF. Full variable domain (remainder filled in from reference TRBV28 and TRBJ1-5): DVKVTQSSRYLVKRTGEKVFLECVQDMDHENMFWYRQDPGLGLRLIYFSYDVKMKEKGDIPEGYSVSREKKERFSLILESASTNQTSMYLCASSLVGGNQPQHFGDGTRLSIL.